This T cell receptor beta chain derives from a study of T cell repertoires in cytomegalovirus infection. As for the study in general: Recently described HLA-C-restricted plus well-studied HLA-B-restricted CMV epitopes were used. Public TCR beta signatures indicated both CMV infection and matching HLA type.

Overall study findings and caveats: The study identified carriers of CMV plus the relevant HLA from cumulative public TCR beta family frequency. Across the ex vivo response, the dominant clonotypes were HLA-C-restricted CMV-specific TCR beta clonotypes.

Trimming removed 3 bases from V and 2 bases from J; junction bases left unmatched: 3. The germline V gene has CDR1 MNHEY and CDR2 SMNVEV (reference sequence). This CDR3 spans 14 amino acids. This clonotype was counted at least ten times. Its target is not known. From the reads, TCRdb called clonotypes with MiXCR, one entry per CDR3 protein. The table includes 750,000 to 900,000 distinct CDR3 sequences, roughly 28% detected once. The chain links TRBV27 to TRBJ2-5; 7 positions agree with TRBD2. This TCR was sampled from a human donor in good health (CMV status not recorded). Some clones in this sample may be carry-over from other donors' samples. The source material was cultured CD8+ T cells from PBMCs, sampled from culture after CMV antigen stimulation. The CDR3 reads CASSFAGVQETQYF. In DNA, the CDR3 is TGTGCCAGCAGTTTTGCGGGGGTGCAAGAGACCCAGTACTTC.